This TCR beta chain was obtained from a study of blood T cell repertoires in COVID-19. Study information: The samples span acute and convalescent COVID-19 from the United States, Italy and Spain. PBMCs, B-cell-depleted T cells, or T cells provided the cDNA or gDNA that made up the material.

Under the authors' procedure: Estimation of nucleated cell counts was performed using reference gene primer amplification. Libraries were prepared by immunoSEQ multiplex PCR; TCRdb keeps only in-frame clonotypes and omits some of them. Clone size and the V and J calls come from that table; the DNA yielded D and trimming. The sample has some 260,000 clones, approximately 86% seen once. Germline CDR1 and CDR2: SGHTA and FQGNSA. The CDR3 has 14 residues. Trimming pared 1 base from V and 4 bases from J, leaving 8 bases between. The genes are TRBV7-2 and TRBJ2-1; D is unclear. The TCR originated in a woman aged 18-29 years with acute or convalescent COVID-19. The material sequenced was peripheral blood. The CDR3 sequence is CASSLEQSYNEQFF. The CDR3, as DNA: TGTGCCAGCAGCTTAGAACAGTCTTACAATGAGCAGTTCTTC.